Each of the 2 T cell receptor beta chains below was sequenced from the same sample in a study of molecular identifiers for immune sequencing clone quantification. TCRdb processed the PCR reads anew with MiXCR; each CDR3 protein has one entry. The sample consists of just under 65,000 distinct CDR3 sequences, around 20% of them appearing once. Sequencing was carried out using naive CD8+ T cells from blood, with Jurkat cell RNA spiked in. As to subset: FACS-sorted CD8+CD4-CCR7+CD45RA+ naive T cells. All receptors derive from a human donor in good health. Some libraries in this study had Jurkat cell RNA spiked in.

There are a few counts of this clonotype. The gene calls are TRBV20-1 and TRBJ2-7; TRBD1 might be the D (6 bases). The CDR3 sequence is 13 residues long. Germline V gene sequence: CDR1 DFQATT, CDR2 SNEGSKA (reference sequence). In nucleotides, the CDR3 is TGCAGCGTCCAGGGGCCCTATTCCTACGAGCAGTACTTC. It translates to CSVQGPYSYEQYF.

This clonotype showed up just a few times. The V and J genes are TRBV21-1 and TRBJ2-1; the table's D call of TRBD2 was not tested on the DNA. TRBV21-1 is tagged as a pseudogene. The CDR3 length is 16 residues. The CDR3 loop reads CASSKFGRSVLHEQFF. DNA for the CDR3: TGTGCCAGCAGCAAATTTGGGAGAAGCGTTCTGCATGAGCAGTTCTTC.